The 32 T cell receptor beta chains given below trace back to one sample, sequenced in a study of regulatory T cells in long-lasting Graves disease. Time point described: newly diagnosed GD, antithyroid drugs for less than 3 months. The authors made the TCR library using RNA they extracted from PBMCs. To make TCR beta libraries, researchers used iRepertoire HTBI primers and Arm-PCR of CDR3 regions. TCRdb independently ran MiXCR on the multiplex PCR reads; one entry per CDR3 protein. Among about 400,000 distinct CDR3 sequences listed, 15% to 20% were seen once. The sample was also linked to a second study, of T cells in Graves' hyperthyroidism and ophthalmopathy.

Here the sequenced sample was peripheral blood mononuclear cells (PBMCs), taken at new diagnosis, from a patient treated with antithyroid drugs. The receptors here all came from a woman aged 18-29 years with Graves disease.

The table lists this clonotype with a few counts. The chain has TRBV6-6 and TRBJ1-5, with a tentative D call TRBD1 (5 bases). Per the germline V gene, CDR1 is MNHNY and CDR2 is SVGAGI (reference sequence). Trimming removed 0 bases at V and 7 bases at J, with 13 bases between. This CDR3 contains 15 residues. As DNA, the CDR3 is TGTGCCAGCAGTTACTCGACTGGGGGGGGGCAGCCCCAGCATTTT. Translated, it gives CASSYSTGGGQPQHF.

This clonotype was found many times. The chain couples TRBV10-3 to TRBJ2-2; possibly TRBD2 for D (6 bases). The CDR3 runs 14 residues. Germline-derived CDR1 and CDR2 are ENHRY and SYGVKD. V shed 5 bases and J shed 2 bases, with 9 bases lying between them. CDR3 DNA sequence: TGTGCCATCAGTAAGGACTACAACACCGGGGAGCTGTTTTTT. Translating it yields CAISKDYNTGELFF.

This clonotype was detected ten times or more. V usage is TRBV3-1 and J usage is TRBJ1-3; possibly TRBD1 for D (5 bases). Germline V lookup: CDR1 LGHDT, CDR2 YNNKEL (reference sequence). V was pared by 0 bases and J by 2 bases, with 8 bases between. CDR3 size: 15 residues. Written as DNA, the CDR3 is TGTGCCAGCAGCCAAGAAGGGGCCCCTGGAAACACCATATATTTT. It specifies CASSQEGAPGNTIYF.

This clonotype appeared many times. The chain is built from TRBV5-1 and TRBJ2-7; D is perhaps TRBD1 or TRBD2 (6 bases each). Germline lookup yields CDR1 SGHRS and CDR2 YFSETQ. The CDR3 totals 14 residues. Trimming removed 0 bases from V and 6 bases from J, with 13 bases in between. CDR3 amino acids: CASSLGQVGLEQYF. CDR3 nucleotide sequence: TGCGCCAGCAGCTTGGGACAGGTGGGACTCGAGCAGTACTTC.

This clonotype was detected only a few times. One base away lies a much larger clone, so this may be a sequencing read error. The V call is TRBV3-1, the J call TRBJ2-1; no firm D call. Germline CDR1 and CDR2: LGHDT and YNNKEL (reference sequence). The CDR3 spans 16 residues. CDR3 sequence reads: CAGSQVWLGPYNEQFF. CDR3 nucleotide sequence: TGTGCCGGCAGCCAAGTTTGGCTAGGGCCTTACAATGAGCAGTTCTTC.

The table lists this clonotype with many counts. The V and J genes are TRBV20-1 and TRBJ2-3; D may be TRBD2 (6 bases). This CDR3 has 14 residues. Trimming removed 5 bases from V and 4 bases from J, with 16 bases in between. CDR1 DFQATT and CDR2 SNEGSKA come from the germline V gene (reference sequence). CDR3 residues: CSAGDRRGADTQYF. The CDR3 DNA sequence: TGCAGTGCTGGTGACCGGCGGGGCGCAGATACGCAGTATTTT.

This clonotype was recorded many times. This chain uses TRBV28 with TRBJ1-1, with D maybe TRBD1 (5 bases). Germline-derived CDR1 and CDR2 are MDHEN and SYDVKM. Trimming cost V 5 bases and J 1 base, with 14 bases left between them. CDR3 size: 15 residues. CDR3 DNA: TGTGCCAGCAGTCCCCACCAAACAGGGAACACTGAAGCTTTCTTT. Its protein product is CASSPHQTGNTEAFF.

V and J are TRBV5-8 and TRBJ1-6; D is undetermined. This CDR3 has 14 residues. Germline V CDR1 and CDR2: SGHTS, YDEGEE. Trimming removed 2 bases from V and 7 bases from J, with 10 bases in between. CDR3 in amino acids: CASSFKARNSPLHF. CDR3 DNA: TGTGCCAGCAGCTTTAAAGCCCGGAATTCACCCCTCCACTTT.

This chain uses TRBV15 with TRBJ2-2; D is possibly TRBD1 or TRBD2 (5 bases each). CDR1 and CDR2 from the germline V gene are LNHNV and YYDKDF (reference sequence). V was cut by 9 bases and J by 5 bases, with 13 bases left in between. The CDR3 consists of 13 residues. This chain's CDR3 is CATGVAATGELFF. The CDR3 DNA sequence: TGTGCCACGGGGGTTGCGGCTACCGGGGAGCTGTTTTTT.

This clonotype was detected a few times. The V call is TRBV19, the J call TRBJ2-5; a possible D gene is TRBD1 (7 bases). V was trimmed by 5 bases and J by 5 bases, leaving 15 bases between them. Germline CDR1 LNHDA, CDR2 SQIVND (reference sequence). The CDR3 sequence is 14 residues long. The DNA for the CDR3 is TGTGCCAGTAGTCCAGGGGGGAGCGGTGAGACCCAGTACTTC. Its translation is CASSPGGSGETQYF.

This clonotype was recorded many times. The chain joins TRBV20-1 to TRBJ2-1; D is unresolved. The CDR3 consists of 13 residues. CDR1 DFQATT and CDR2 SNEGSKA come from the germline V gene (reference sequence). V was pared by 6 bases and J by 8 bases, with 17 bases between. CDR3 bases: TGCAGTGCCCCGCCTGCGCGTCGGGATGAGCAGTTCTTC. Protein product: CSAPPARRDEQFF.

This clonotype was observed many times. The chain recombines TRBV10-3 with TRBJ2-2; possible D gene TRBD2, 6 bases. Trimming shortened V by 10 bases and J by 4 bases, and 16 bases separated the two germline ends. CDR1 ENHRY and CDR2 SYGVKD come from the germline V gene. CDR3 length equals 14 residues. CDR3 region: CANSGEWVTGELFF. CDR3 nucleotide sequence: TGTGCCAACTCGGGAGAGTGGGTCACCGGGGAGCTGTTTTTT.

This clonotype was seen at least ten times. The chain carries TRBV11-2 and TRBJ2-1; tentative D call: TRBD2 (6 bases). This CDR3 is built from 16 residues. The V end was cut by 0 bases, the J end by 4 bases, with 13 bases between. Germline values: CDR1 SGHAT, CDR2 FQNNGV. Here the CDR3 DNA reads TGTGCCAGCAGCTTAGACCGCGGGGACCCGTACAATGAGCAGTTCTTC. Residues: CASSLDRGDPYNEQFF.

This clonotype occurred many times. V usage is TRBV7-2 and J usage is TRBJ2-2; D unclear. Per germline, CDR1 SGHTA and CDR2 FQGNSA. Trimming removed 1 base from V and 7 bases from J, with 13 bases in between. This CDR3 has 15 residues. The CDR3 sequence is CASSLDGRPGGELFF. CDR3 nucleotide sequence: TGTGCCAGCAGCTTAGACGGTCGGCCAGGCGGGGAGCTGTTTTTT. Full variable domain (remainder filled in from reference TRBV7-2 and TRBJ2-2): GAGVSQSPSNKVTEKGKDVELRCDPISGHTALYWYRQSLGQGLEFLIYFQGNSAPDKSGLPSDRFSAERTGGSVSTLTIQRTQQEDSAVYLCASSLDGRPGGELFFGEGSRLTVL.

This clonotype was picked up many times. The chain is built from TRBV5-1 and TRBJ2-1, with D possibly being TRBD2 (6 bases). Germline V CDR1 and CDR2: SGHRS, YFSETQ. V lost 0 bases, J lost 8 bases, and 15 bases lay in between. This CDR3 has 15 residues. Written as DNA, the CDR3 is TGCGCCAGCAGCTTGGGGCGTACAGCGGGCGATGAGCAGTTCTTC. It encodes CASSLGRTAGDEQFF.

Note on this clonotype: At one of its ends the junction is not consistent with the germline gene, which may arise from a read error. V gene TRBV6-1 combines with J gene TRBJ2-2; TRBD2 aligns across 12 bases. This CDR3 is 17 amino acids long. Germline V gives CDR1 MNHNS, CDR2 SASEGT. CDR3 loop: CASSVSSGGANTGEPFF. The CDR3 coding sequence is TGTGCCAGCAGTGTTTCTAGCGGGGGGGCGAACACCGGGGAGCCGTTTTTT.

Many counts were recorded for this clonotype. The chain has TRBV7-8 and TRBJ2-1; the match to TRBD1 covers 10 bases. The junction had 4 bases not matched to a gene; V was cut back by 2 bases and J by 6 bases. This CDR3 comprises 15 residues. From germline, CDR1 is SGHVS and CDR2 FQNEAQ. This CDR3 is CASSLRRTGGNEQFF. CDR3 sequence (DNA): TGTGCCAGCAGCTTACGCAGGACAGGGGGCAATGAGCAGTTCTTC.

This clonotype was detected only a few times. V usage is TRBV19 and J usage is TRBJ2-1; 10 nucleotides agree with TRBD2. Germline CDR1 and CDR2: LNHDA and SQIVND (reference sequence). CDR3 length equals 15 residues. V was clipped by 6 bases and J by 4 bases; unmatched bases: 6. Written as DNA, the CDR3 is TGTGCCAGTAGGCTACTAGCGGGATGGTACAATGAGCAGTTCTTC. This codes for CASRLLAGWYNEQFF. Full variable domain (rest looked up from reference TRBV19 and TRBJ2-1): DGGITQSPKYLFRKEGQNVTLSCEQNLNHDAMYWYRQDPGQGLRLIYYSQIVNDFQKGDIAEGYSVSREKKESFPLTVTSAQKNPTAFYLCASRLLAGWYNEQFFGPGTRLTVL.

The table lists this clonotype with many counts. This chain connects TRBV6-1 to TRBJ1-1, with TRBD1 matching 7 bases. The CDR3 is 16 residues long. The germline CDR1 and CDR2 sequences are MNHNS and SASEGT. Trimming removed 1 base from V and 6 bases from J; junction bases left unmatched: 11. Here the CDR3 DNA reads TGTGCCAGCAGTGAAGGGGCAGGGGGACTGGGCCCTGAAGCTTTCTTT. Translated, it gives CASSEGAGGLGPEAFF.

The chain employs TRBV7-9 and TRBJ2-7; D is perhaps TRBD2 (5 bases). CDR1 is SEHNR, CDR2 FQNEAQ, per germline (reference sequence). The germline V and J ends were trimmed by 5 bases and 5 bases, with 10 bases remaining between them. The CDR3 extends over 12 amino acids. CDR3: CASSRTGDEQYF. The DNA of the CDR3 is TGTGCCAGCAGCCGGACTGGGGACGAGCAGTACTTC.

This clonotype came up many times. The gene calls are TRBV3-1 and TRBJ2-7; the D gene is possibly TRBD2 (6 bases). The CDR3 is 13 amino acids. Germline CDR1 reads LGHDT; CDR2 reads YNNKEL (reference sequence). Between the trimmed V and J ends, which lost 1 base and 5 bases, there was a span of 9 bases. CDR3 residues: CASSQAGENEQYF. The CDR3 DNA reads TGTGCCAGCAGCCAAGCGGGAGAAAACGAGCAGTACTTC.

Concerning this clonotype: A much larger clone is a single base away; this may be a read error. The rearrangement uses TRBV2 and TRBJ1-6; TRBD1 agrees at 11 bases. Germline V lookup: CDR1 SNHLY, CDR2 FYNNEI. This CDR3 is built from 12 residues. The CDR3 region has the DNA TGTGTCAGCGGGGACAGGGGGTCACCCCTCCACTTT. Its translation is CVSGDRGSPLHF.

The genes are TRBV5-6 and TRBJ1-1; 9 bases align to TRBD1. The CDR3 spans 20 residues. CDR1 is SGHDT and CDR2 is YYEEEE in the germline V gene. The V gene end was trimmed by 0 bases and the J gene end by 5 bases; junction bases not matched to a gene: 20. This chain's CDR3 is CASSLDRGGYRGLMLTEAFF. The CDR3 DNA reads as TGTGCCAGCAGCTTGGACCGGGGTGGGTACAGGGGGCTTATGTTGACTGAAGCTTTCTTT.

This clonotype was found a few times. The chain carries TRBV6-5 and TRBJ1-1; D remains unclear. This CDR3 contains 14 residues. Per germline, CDR1 MNHEY and CDR2 SVGAGI. V lost 2 bases to trimming and J lost 0 bases, with 7 bases between them. The CDR3 here is CASSYTRLNTEAFF. CDR3 nucleotide sequence: TGTGCCAGCAGTTACACCCGGTTGAACACTGAAGCTTTCTTT.

In its sample, this clonotype was seen many times. V is TRBV20-1 and J is TRBJ2-3; D unclear. The V end was cut by 0 bases, the J end by 10 bases, with 8 bases between. Germline loops: CDR1 DFQATT, CDR2 SNEGSKA (reference sequence). The CDR3 length is 11 residues. CDR3 in DNA: TGCAGTGCTAGAGAGGGCAGAGCGCAGTATTTT. This translates into CSAREGRAQYF.

There are a few counts of this clonotype. Since a much larger clone is just one base distant, this may be a read error. The chain uses TRBV18 and TRBJ2-7, with D uncertain. Germline lookup yields CDR1 KGHSH and CDR2 LQKENI. The CDR3 spans 13 residues. CDR3 sequence reads: CASPPASFYEQYF. The CDR3, as DNA: TGTGCCAGCCCACCAGCGTCCTTCTACGAGCAGTACTTC.

This clonotype has ten or more counts. V and J are TRBV18 and TRBJ1-2; D gene uncertain. Trimming stripped 4 bases from V and 5 bases from J, with 11 bases between. This CDR3 spans 13 amino acids. CDR1 KGHSH and CDR2 LQKENI come from the germline V gene. The CDR3 is CASSRDADYGYTF. The CDR3 DNA reads TGTGCCAGCTCACGAGACGCTGATTATGGCTACACCTTC.

The chain uses TRBV5-5 and TRBJ2-1; maybe TRBD2 (5 bases). The germline CDR1 and CDR2 sequences are SGHKS and YYEKEE (reference sequence). The CDR3 runs to 15 residues. V was cut by 1 base and J by 6 bases, with 14 bases left in between. The CDR3 nucleotides read TGTGCCAGCAGCTTGCTTTTTTTCGGGGTCAATGAGCAGTTCTTC. Translation: CASSLLFFGVNEQFF.

This clonotype was seen ten or more times. The chain is built from TRBV5-1 and TRBJ2-5; D is possibly TRBD2 (7 bases). The CDR3 length is 19 residues. The V and J ends lost 0 bases and 7 bases respectively, with 28 bases between them. The germline V gene encodes CDR1 SGHRS and CDR2 YFSETQ. This CDR3 reads CASSLDGLVFTSGGRTQYF. Here the CDR3 DNA reads TGCGCCAGCAGCTTGGACGGACTAGTCTTTACTTCTGGGGGGCGGACCCAGTACTTC.

This clonotype was counted ten times or more. The J gene is TRBJ2-7, the V gene TRBV30, with D possibly being TRBD2 (5 bases). The CDR3 is 14 residues long. V dropped 0 bases and J dropped 2 bases, with 11 bases sitting between them. Per the germline V gene, CDR1 is GTSNPN and CDR2 is SVGIG (reference sequence). The CDR3 DNA reads TGTGCCTGGAGTGTCATGACGGGAACCTACGAGCAGTACTTC. It codes for CAWSVMTGTYEQYF.

This clonotype has just a few counts. The rearrangement links TRBV28 to TRBJ1-6; D not certain. This CDR3 is built from 15 residues. V lost 6 bases, J lost 10 bases, and 19 bases lay in between. CDR1 is MDHEN and CDR2 is SYDVKM in the germline V gene. The CDR3 region is CASRSDVVRASPLHF. CDR3 sequence (DNA): TGTGCCAGCAGGTCCGACGTGGTCAGAGCATCACCCCTCCACTTT.

This CDR3 reads CATSTGTGWSGYTF. CDR3 nucleotide sequence: TGTGCCACCTCCACCGGGACAGGCTGGAGTGGCTACACCTTC. The chain joins TRBV7-9 to TRBJ1-2; 8 nucleotides line up with TRBD1. CDR1 is SEHNR and CDR2 is FQNEAQ in the germline V gene (reference sequence). The CDR3 length is 14 residues. With 10 bases clipped from V and 7 bases from J, the junction kept 14 bases outside the gene matches.